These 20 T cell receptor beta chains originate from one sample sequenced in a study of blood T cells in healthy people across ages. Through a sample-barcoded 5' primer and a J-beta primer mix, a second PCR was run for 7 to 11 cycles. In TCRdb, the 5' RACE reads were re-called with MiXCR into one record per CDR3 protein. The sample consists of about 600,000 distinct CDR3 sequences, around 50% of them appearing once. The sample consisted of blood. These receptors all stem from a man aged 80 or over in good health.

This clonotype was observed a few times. CDR3 DNA sequence: TGTGCCATCAGTGACCACGTTGAGCAGTTCTTC. Its protein is CAISDHVEQFF. The chain recombines TRBV10-3 with TRBJ2-1; D unresolved. Germline V CDR1 and CDR2: ENHRY, SYGVKD. The CDR3 spans 11 residues. V was trimmed by 3 bases and J by 9 bases, leaving 6 bases between them.

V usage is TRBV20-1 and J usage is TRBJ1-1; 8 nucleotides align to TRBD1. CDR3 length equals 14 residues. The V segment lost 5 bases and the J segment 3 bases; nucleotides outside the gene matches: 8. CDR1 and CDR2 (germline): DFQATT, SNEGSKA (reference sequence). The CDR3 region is CSADPGQAYTEAFF. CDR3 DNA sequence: TGCAGTGCTGACCCGGGACAGGCCTACACTGAAGCTTTCTTT.

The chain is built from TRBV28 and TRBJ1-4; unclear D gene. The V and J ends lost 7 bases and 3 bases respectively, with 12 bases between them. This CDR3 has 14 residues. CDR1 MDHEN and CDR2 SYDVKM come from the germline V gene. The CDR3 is CASTFGGPNEKLFF. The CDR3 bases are TGTGCCAGCACCTTCGGAGGGCCTAATGAAAAACTGTTTTTT.

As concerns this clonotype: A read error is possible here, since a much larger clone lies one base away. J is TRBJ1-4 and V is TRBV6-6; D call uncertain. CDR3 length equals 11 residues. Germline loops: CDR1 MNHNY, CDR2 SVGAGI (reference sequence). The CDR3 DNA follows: TGTGCCAGCAGTTTTAATGAAAGACTGTTTTTT. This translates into CASSFNERLFF.

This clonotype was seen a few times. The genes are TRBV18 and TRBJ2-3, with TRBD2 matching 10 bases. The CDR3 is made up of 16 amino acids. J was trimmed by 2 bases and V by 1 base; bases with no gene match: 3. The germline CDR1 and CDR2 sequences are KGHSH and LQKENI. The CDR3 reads CASSPQSGRATDTQYF. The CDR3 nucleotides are TGTGCCAGCTCACCACAGAGCGGGAGGGCCACAGATACGCAGTATTTT.

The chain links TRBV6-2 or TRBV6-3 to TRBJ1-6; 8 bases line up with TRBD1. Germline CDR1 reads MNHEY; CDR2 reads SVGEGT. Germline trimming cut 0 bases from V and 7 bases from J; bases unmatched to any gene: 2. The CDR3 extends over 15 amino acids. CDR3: CASSYSQGANSPLHF. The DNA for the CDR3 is TGTGCCAGCAGTTACTCGCAGGGGGCAAATTCACCCCTCCACTTT.

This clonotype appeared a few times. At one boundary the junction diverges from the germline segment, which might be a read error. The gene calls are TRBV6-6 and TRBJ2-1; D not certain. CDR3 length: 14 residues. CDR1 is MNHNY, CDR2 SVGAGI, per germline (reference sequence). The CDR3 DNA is TGTGCCAGCAGTGACTCTTCGGTCGGCAATGAGCAGTTCTTC. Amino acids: CASSDSSVGNEQFF.

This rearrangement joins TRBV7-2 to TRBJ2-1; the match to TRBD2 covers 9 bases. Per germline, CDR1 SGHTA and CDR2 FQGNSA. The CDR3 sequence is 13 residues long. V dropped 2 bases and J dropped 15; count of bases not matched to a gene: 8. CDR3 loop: CASSLRRGGRWFF. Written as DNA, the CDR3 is TGTGCCAGCAGCTTAAGGCGGGGGGGCCGATGGTTCTTC.

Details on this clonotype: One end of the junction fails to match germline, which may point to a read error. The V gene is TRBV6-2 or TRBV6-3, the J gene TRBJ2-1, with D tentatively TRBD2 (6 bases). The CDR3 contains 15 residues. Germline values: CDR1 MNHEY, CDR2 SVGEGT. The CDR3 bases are TGTGCCAGCAACCTAGCGACTCCCTCCTACAATGAGCAGTTGTTC. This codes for CASNLATPSYNEQLF.

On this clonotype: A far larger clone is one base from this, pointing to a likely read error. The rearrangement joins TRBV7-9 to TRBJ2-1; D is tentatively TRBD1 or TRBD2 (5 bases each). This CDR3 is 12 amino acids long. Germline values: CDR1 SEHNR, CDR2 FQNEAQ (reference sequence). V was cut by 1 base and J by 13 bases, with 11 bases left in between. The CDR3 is CASSLVGETQFF. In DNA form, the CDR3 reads TGTGCCAGCAGCTTAGTAGGGGAGACCCAGTTCTTC.

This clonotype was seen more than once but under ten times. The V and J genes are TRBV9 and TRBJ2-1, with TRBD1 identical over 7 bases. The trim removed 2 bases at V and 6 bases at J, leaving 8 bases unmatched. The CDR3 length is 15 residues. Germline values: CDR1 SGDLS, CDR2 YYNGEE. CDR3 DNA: TGTGCCAGCAGCGTCGGACAGGCTCTGCCCAATGAGCAGTTCTTC. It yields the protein CASSVGQALPNEQFF.

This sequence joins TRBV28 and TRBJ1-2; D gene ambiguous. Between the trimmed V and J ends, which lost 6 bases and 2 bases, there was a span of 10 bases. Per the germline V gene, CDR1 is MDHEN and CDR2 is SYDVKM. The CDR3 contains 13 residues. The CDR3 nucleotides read TGTGCCAGCAGACTACCCGGGAACTATGGCTACACCTTC. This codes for CASRLPGNYGYTF.

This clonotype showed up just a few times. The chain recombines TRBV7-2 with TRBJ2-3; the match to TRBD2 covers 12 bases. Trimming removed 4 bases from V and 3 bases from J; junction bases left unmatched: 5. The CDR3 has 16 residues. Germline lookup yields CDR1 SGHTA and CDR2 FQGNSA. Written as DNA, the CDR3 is TGTGCCAGCAGCTCCGGACTAGCGGGAAGGACAGATACGCAGTATTTT. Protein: CASSSGLAGRTDTQYF.

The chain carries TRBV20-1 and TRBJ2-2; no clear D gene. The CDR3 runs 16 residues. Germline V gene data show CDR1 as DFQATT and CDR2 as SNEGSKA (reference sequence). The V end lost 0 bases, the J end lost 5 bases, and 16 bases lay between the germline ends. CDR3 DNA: TGCAGTGCTAGAGAAGGCCGCCAAGGGCAAACCGGGGAGCTGTTTTTT. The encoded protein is CSAREGRQGQTGELFF.

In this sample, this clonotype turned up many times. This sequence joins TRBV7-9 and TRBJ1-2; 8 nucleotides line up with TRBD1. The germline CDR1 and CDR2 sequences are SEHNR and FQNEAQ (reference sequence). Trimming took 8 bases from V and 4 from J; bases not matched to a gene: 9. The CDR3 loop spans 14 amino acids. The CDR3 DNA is TGTGCCAGCGTTACAGGACAGGGAATCTATGGCTACACCTTC. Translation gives CASVTGQGIYGYTF. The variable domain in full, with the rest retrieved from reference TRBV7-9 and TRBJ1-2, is DTGVSQNPRHKITKRGQNVTFRCDPISEHNRLYWYRQTLGQGPEFLTYFQNEAQLEKSRLLSDRFSAERPKGSFSTLEIQRTEQGDSAMYLCASVTGQGIYGYTFGSGTRLTVV.

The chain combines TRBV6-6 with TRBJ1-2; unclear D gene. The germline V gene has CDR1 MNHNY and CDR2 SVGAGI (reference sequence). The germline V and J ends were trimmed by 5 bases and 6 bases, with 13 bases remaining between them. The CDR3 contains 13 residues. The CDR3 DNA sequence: TGTGCCAGCAGTGACGACGGAGAGGATGGCTACACCTTC. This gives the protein CASSDDGEDGYTF.

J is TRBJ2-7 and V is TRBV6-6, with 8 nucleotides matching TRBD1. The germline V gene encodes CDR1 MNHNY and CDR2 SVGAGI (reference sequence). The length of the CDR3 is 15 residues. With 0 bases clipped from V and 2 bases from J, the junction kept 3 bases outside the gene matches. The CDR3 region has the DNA TGTGCCAGCAGTTACTCGGGACAGGAAACCTACGAGCAGTACTTC. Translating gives CASSYSGQETYEQYF.

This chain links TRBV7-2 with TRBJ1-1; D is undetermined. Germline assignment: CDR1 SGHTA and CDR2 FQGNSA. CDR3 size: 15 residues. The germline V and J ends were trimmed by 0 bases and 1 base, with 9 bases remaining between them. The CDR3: CASSLAGMGNTEAFF. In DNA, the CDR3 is TGTGCCAGCAGCTTAGCGGGGATGGGGAACACTGAAGCTTTCTTT.

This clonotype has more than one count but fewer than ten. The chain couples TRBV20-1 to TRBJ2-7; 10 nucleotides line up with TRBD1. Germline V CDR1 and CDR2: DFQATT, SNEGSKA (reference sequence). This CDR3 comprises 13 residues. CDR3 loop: CGFAGQGSHEQYF. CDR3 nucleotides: TGCGGTTTCGCGGGACAGGGGAGCCACGAGCAGTACTTC.

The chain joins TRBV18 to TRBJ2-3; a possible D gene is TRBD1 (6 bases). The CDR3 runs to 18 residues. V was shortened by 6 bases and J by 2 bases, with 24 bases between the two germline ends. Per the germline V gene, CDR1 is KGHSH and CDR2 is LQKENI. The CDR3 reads CASSYAPLRDTYTDTQYF. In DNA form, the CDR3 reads TGTGCCAGCTCGTACGCTCCCCTACGGGACACATACACAGATACGCAGTATTTT. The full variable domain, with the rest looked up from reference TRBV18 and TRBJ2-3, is NAGVMQNPRHLVRRRGQEARLRCSPMKGHSHVYWYRQLPEEGLKFMVYLQKENIIDESGMPKERFSAEFPKEGPSILRIQQVVRGDSAAYFCASSYAPLRDTYTDTQYFGPGTRLTVL.